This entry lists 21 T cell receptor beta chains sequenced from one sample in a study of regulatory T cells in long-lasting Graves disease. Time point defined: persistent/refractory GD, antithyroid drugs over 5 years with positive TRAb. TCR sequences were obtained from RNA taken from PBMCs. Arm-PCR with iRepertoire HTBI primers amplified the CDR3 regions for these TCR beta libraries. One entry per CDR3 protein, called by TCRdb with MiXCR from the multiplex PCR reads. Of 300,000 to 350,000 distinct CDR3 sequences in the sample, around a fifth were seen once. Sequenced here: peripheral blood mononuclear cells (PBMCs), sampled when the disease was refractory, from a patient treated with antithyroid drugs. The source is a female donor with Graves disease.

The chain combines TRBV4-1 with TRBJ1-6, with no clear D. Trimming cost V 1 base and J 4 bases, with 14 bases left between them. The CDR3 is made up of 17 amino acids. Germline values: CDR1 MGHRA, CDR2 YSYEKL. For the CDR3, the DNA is TGCGCCAGCAGCCAAGGTCCGGTTACCTTATATAATTCACCCCTCCACTTT. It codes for CASSQGPVTLYNSPLHF.

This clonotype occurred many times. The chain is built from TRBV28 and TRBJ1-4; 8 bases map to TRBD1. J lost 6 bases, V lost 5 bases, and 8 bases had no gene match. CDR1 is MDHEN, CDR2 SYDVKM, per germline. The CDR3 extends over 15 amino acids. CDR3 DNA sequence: TGTGCCAGCAGTGTCAGGGGGCCAGGGGATGAAAAACTGTTTTTT. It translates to CASSVRGPGDEKLFF. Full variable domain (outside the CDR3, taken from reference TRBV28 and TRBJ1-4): DVKVTQSSRYLVKRTGEKVFLECVQDMDHENMFWYRQDPGLGLRLIYFSYDVKMKEKGDIPEGYSVSREKKERFSLILESASTNQTSMYLCASSVRGPGDEKLFFGSGTQLSVL.

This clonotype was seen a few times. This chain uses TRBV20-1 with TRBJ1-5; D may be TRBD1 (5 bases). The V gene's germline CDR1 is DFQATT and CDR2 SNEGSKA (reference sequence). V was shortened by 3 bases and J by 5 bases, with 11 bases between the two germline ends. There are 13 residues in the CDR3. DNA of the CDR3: TGCAGTGCTAGTAGCGAAGGGGATCAGCCCCAGCATTTT. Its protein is CSASSEGDQPQHF.

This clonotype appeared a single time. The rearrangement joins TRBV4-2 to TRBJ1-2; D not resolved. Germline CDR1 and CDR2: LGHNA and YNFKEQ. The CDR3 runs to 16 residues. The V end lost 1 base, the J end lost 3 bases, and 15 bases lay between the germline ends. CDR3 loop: CASSQAPGRGDYGYTF. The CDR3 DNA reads TGTGCCAGCAGCCAAGCACCCGGCCGGGGAGACTATGGCTACACCTTC.

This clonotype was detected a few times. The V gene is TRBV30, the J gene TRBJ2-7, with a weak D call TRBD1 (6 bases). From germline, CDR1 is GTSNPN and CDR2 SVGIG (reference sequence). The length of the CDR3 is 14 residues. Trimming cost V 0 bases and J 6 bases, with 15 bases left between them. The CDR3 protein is CAWSVVHRDGEQYF. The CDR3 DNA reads TGTGCCTGGAGTGTAGTCCACAGGGACGGCGAGCAGTACTTC.

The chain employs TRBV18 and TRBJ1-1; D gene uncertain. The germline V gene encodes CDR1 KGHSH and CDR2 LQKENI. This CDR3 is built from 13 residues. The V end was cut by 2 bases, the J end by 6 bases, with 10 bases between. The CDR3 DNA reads TGTGCCAGCTCACCAGGGTTCGGCGCTGAAGCTTTCTTT. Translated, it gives CASSPGFGAEAFF.

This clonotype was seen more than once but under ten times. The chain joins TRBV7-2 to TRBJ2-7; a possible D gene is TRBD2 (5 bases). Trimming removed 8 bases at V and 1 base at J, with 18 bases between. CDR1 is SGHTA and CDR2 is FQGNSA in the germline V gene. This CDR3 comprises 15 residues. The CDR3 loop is CASSSLGKKSYEQYF. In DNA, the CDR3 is TGTGCCAGCTCTAGCCTGGGGAAGAAGTCCTACGAGCAGTACTTC.

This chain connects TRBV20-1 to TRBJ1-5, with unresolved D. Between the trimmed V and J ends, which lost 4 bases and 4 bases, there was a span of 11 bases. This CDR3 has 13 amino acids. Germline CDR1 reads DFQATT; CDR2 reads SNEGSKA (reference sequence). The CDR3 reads CSATRQLNQPQHF. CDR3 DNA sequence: TGCAGTGCTACAAGGCAGTTGAATCAGCCCCAGCATTTT.

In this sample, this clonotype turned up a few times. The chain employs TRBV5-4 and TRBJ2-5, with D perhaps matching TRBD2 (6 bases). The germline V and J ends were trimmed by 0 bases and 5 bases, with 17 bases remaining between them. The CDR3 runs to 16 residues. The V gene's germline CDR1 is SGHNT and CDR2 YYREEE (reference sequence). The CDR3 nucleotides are TGTGCCAGCAGCTTGGTTGCCGGGGGAATGGGTGAGACCCAGTACTTC. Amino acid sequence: CASSLVAGGMGETQYF. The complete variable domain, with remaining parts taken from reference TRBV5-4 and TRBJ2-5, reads ETGVTQSPTHLIKTRGQQVTLRCSSQSGHNTVSWYQQALGQGPQFIFQYYREEENGRGNFPPRFSGLQFPNYSSELNVNALELDDSALYLCASSLVAGGMGETQYFGPGTRLLVL.

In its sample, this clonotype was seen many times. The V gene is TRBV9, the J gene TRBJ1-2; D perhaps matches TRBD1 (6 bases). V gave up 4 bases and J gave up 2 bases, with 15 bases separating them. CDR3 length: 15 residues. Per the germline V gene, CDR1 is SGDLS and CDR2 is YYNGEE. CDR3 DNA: TGTGCCAGCAGCCCCGGACAGTTTAACAACTATGGCTACACCTTC. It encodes CASSPGQFNNYGYTF.

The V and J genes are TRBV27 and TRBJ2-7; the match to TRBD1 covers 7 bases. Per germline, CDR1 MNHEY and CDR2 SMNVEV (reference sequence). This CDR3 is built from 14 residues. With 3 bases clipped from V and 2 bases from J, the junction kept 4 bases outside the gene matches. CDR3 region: CASSFRGGTYEQYF. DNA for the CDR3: TGTGCCAGCAGTTTTAGAGGGGGCACCTACGAGCAGTACTTC.

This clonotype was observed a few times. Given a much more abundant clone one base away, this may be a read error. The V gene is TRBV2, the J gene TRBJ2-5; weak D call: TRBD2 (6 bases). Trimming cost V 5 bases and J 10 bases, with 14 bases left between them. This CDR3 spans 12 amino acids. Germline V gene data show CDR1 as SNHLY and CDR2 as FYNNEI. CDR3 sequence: CASSRTLTSQYF. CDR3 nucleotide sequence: TGTGCCAGCAGTAGGACTTTGACTAGCCAGTACTTC. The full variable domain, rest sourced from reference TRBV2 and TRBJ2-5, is EPEVTQTPSHQVTQMGQEVILRCVPISNHLYFYWYRQILGQKVEFLVSFYNNEISEKSEIFDDQFSVERPDGSNFTLKIRSTKLEDSAMYFCASSRTLTSQYFGPGTRLLVL.

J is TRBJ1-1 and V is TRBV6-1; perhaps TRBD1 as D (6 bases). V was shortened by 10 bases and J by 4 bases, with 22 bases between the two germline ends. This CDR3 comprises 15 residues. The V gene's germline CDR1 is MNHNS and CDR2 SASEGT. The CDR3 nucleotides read TGTGCCATCAAAGAGGGGGGGGCCGGGATCACTGAAGCTTTCTTT. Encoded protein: CAIKEGGAGITEAFF.

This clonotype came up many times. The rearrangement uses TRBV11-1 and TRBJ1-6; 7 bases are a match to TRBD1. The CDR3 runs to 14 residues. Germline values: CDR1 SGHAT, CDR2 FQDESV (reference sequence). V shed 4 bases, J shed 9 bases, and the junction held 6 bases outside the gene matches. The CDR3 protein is CASSSDREISPLHF. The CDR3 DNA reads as TGTGCCAGCAGCTCCGACAGGGAAATTTCACCCCTCCACTTT.

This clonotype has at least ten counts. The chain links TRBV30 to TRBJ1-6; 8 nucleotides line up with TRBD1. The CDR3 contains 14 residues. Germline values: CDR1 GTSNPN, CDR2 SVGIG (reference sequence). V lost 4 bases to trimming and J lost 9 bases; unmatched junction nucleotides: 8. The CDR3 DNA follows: TGTGCCTGGACCCGGACAGGGTTGAGTTCACCCCTCCACTTT. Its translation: CAWTRTGLSSPLHF.

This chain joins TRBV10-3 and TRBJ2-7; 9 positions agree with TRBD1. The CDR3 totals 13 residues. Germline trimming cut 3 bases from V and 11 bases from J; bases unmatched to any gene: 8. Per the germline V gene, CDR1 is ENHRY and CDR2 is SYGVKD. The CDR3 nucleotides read TGTGCCATCAGTGATCTAACGAGGACAGGGGAGTACTTC. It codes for CAISDLTRTGEYF.

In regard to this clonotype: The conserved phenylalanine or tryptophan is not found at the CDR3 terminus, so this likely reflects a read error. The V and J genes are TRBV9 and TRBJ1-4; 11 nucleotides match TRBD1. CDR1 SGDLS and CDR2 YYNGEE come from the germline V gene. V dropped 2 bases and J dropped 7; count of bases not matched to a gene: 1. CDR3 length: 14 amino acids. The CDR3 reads CASSVGQGGEKLFL. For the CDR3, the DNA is TGTGCCAGCAGCGTGGGACAGGGGGGTGAAAAACTGTTTCTT.

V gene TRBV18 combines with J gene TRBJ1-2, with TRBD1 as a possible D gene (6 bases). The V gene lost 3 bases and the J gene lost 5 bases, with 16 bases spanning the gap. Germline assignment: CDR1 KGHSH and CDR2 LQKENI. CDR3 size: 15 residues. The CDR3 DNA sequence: TGTGCCAGCTCACCGGACCTCGGACAGTCGTATGGCTACACCTTC. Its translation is CASSPDLGQSYGYTF.

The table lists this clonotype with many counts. The CDR3 DNA is TGTGCCAGCAGTGTTTCGGGGTTGGGCACTGAAGCTTTCTTT. Amino acid sequence: CASSVSGLGTEAFF. This chain uses TRBV2 with TRBJ1-1; no clear D. This CDR3 comprises 14 residues. Germline V gene sequence: CDR1 SNHLY, CDR2 FYNNEI. Trimming left V 4 bases short and J 4 bases short, with 13 bases between.

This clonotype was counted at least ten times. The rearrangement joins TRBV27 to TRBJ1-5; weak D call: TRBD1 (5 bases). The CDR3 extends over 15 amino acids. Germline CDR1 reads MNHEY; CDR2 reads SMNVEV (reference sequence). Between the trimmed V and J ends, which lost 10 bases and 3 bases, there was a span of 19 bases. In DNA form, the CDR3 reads TGTGCCACCTCCCGCGAGGGGTTGGACAATCAGCCCCAGCATTTT. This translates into CATSREGLDNQPQHF.

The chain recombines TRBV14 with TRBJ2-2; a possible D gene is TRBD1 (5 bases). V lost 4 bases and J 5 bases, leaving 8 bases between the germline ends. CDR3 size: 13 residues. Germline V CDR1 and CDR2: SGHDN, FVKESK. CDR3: CASSLTETGELFF. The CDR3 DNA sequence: TGTGCCAGCAGCCTGACAGAGACCGGGGAGCTGTTTTTT.